This T cell receptor beta chain stems from a study of T cell clusters in autoimmune cytopenias. The wider study: The median distinct TRB clonotype count was about 2,000 per sample, from a median roughly 52,000 reads.

This clonotype is labeled medium-sized based on frequency. The antigen is unknown. One tube held mixed TRB-A and TRB-B primer pools for touch-down PCR. For each CDR3 protein, TCRdb gives one entry from its re-call of the multiplex PCR reads, without DNA. The sample's table shows approximately 6,400 distinct CDR3 sequences. TRB amplification used 250 ng of peripheral blood genomic DNA. The CDR3 is 14 amino acids. Germline V gene data show CDR1 as SQVTM and CDR2 as ANQGSEA. Broader study findings: TRB repertoire shifts in secondary cytopenia and chronic lymphocytic leukemia mostly reflected lymphoma, not autoimmunity. Primary autoimmune cytopenia patients seemingly lacked the physiological T cell clusters found in healthy donors.

The TCR sequence derives from a human donor with an autoimmune cytopenia or autoimmune hepatitis (not recorded which). The sample consisted of peripheral blood. The gene calls are TRBV29-1 and TRBJ2-7; with no DNA, the TCRdb D assignment of TRBD2 cannot be verified. The CDR3 reads CSAGERGISYEQYF.